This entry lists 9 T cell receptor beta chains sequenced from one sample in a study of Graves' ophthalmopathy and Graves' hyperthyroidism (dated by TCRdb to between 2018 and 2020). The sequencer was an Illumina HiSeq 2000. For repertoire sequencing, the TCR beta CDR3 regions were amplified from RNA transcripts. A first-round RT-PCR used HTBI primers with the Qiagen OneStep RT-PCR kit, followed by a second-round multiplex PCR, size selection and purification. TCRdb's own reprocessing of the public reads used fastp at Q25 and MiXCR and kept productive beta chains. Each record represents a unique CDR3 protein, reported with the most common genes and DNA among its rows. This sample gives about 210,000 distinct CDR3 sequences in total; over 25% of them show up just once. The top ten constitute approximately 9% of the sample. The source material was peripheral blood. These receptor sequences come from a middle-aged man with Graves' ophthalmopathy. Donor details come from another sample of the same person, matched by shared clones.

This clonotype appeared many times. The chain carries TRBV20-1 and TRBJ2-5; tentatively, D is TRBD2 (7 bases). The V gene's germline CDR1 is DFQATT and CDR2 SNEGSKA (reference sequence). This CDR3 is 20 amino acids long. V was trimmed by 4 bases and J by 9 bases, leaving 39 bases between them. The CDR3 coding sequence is TGCAGTGCTACACCTAGCGCCGGAAATCCGTCGTCACCTATGCGGGGGCCCCAGTACTTC. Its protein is CSATPSAGNPSSPMRGPQYF.

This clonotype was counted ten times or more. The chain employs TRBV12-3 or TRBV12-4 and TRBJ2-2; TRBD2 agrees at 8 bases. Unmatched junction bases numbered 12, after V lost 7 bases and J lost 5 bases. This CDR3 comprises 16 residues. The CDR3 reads CASTHPGGGATGELFF. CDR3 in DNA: TGTGCCAGCACCCACCCGGGGGGGGGAGCGACCGGGGAGCTGTTTTTT.

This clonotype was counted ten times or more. CDR3: CASSLGPSGSVGYEQYF. The CDR3 bases are TGTGCCAGCAGCTTAGGTCCAAGCGGGAGTGTAGGCTACGAGCAGTACTTC. The chain couples TRBV11-2 to TRBJ2-7, with 8 bases lining up with TRBD2. V lost 1 base and J lost 3; bases outside the gene matches: 11. Germline V gene lookup returns CDR1 SGHAT and CDR2 FQNNGV. This CDR3 region has 17 residues.

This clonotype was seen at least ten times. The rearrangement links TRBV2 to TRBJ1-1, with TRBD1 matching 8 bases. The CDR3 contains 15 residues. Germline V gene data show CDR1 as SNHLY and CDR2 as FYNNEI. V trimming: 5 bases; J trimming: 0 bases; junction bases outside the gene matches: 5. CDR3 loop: CASSRDRSMNTEAFF. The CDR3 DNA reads TGTGCCAGCAGTCGGGACAGGAGCATGAACACTGAAGCTTTCTTT.

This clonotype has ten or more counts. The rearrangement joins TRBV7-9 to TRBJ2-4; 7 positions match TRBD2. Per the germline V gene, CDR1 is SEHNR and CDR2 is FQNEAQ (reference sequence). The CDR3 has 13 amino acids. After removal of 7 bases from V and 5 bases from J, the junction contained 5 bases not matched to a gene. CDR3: CASMGGAENIQYF. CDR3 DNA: TGTGCCAGCATGGGAGGGGCAGAAAACATTCAGTACTTC.

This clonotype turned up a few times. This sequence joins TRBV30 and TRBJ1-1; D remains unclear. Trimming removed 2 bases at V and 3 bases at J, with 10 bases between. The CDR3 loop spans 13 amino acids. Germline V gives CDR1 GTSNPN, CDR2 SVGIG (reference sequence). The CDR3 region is CAWSRLSDTEAFF. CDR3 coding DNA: TGTGCCTGGAGTAGACTATCTGACACTGAAGCTTTCTTT.

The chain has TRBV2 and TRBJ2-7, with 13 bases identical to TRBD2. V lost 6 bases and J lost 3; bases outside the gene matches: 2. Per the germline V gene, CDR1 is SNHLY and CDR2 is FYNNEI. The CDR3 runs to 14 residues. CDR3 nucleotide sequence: TGTGCCAGCAGAGGACTAGCGGGGGACTACGAGCAGTACTTC. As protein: CASRGLAGDYEQYF.

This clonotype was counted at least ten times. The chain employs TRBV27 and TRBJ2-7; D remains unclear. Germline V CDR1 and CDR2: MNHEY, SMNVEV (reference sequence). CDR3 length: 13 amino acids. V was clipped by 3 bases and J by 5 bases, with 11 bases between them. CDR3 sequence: CASSFGTADEQYF. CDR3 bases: TGTGCCAGCAGTTTCGGAACAGCCGACGAGCAGTACTTC.

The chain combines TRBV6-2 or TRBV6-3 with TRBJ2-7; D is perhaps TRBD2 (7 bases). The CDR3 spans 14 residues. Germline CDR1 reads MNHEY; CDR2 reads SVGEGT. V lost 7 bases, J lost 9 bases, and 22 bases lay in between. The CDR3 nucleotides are TGTGCCAGCACCCAGGGGCGGGAGTCTACTGCGCAGTACTTC. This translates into CASTQGRESTAQYF.